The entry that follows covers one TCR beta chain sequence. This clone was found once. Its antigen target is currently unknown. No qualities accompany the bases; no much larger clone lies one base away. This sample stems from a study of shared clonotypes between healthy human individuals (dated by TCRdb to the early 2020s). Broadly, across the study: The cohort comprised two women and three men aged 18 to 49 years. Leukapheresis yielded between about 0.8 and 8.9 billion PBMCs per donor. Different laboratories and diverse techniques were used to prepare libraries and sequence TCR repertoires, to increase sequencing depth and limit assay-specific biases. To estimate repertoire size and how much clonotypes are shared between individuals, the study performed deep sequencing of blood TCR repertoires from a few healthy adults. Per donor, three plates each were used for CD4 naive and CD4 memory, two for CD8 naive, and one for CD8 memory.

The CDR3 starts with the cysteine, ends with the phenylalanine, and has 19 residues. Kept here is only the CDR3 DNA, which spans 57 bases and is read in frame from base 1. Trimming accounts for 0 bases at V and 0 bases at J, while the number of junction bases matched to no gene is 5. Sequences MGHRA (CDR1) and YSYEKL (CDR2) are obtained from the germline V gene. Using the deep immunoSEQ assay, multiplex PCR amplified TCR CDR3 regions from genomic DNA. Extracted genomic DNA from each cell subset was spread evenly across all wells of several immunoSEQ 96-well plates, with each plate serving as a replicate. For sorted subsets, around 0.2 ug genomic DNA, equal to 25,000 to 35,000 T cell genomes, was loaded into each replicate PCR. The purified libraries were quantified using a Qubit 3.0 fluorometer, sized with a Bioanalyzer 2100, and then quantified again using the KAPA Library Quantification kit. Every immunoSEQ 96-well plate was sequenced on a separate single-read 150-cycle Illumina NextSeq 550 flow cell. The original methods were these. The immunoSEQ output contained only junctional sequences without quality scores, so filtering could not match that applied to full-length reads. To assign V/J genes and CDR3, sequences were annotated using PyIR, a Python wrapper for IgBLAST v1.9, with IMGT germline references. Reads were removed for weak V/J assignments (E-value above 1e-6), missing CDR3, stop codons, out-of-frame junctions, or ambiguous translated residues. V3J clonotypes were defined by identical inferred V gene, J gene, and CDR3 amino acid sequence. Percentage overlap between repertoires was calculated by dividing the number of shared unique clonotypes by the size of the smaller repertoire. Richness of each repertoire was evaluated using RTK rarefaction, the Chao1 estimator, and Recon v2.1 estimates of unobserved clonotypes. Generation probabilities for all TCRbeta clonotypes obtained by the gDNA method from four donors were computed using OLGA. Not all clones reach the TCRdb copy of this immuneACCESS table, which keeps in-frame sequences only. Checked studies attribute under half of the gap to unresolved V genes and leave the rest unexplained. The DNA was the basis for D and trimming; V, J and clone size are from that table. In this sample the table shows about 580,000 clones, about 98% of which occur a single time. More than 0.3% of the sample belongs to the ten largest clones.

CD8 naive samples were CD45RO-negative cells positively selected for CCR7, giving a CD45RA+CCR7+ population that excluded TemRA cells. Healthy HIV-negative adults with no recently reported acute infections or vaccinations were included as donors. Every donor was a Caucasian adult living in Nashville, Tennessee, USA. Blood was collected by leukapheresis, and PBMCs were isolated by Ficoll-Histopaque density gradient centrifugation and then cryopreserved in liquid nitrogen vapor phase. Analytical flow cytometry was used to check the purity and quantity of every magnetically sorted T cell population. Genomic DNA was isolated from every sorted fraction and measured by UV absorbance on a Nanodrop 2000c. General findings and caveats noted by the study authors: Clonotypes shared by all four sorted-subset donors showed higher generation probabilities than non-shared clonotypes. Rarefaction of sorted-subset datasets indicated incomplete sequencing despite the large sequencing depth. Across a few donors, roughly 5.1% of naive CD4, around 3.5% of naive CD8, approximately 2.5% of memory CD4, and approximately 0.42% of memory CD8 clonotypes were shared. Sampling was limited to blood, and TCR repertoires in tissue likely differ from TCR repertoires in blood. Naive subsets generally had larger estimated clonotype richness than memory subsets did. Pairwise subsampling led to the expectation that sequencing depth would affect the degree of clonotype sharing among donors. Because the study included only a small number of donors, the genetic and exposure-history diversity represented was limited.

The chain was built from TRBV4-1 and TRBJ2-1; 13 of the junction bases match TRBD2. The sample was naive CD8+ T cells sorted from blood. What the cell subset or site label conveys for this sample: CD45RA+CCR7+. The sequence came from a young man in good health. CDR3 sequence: CASSQEGLAGPTSYNEQFF. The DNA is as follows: TGCGCCAGCAGCCAAGAGGGACTAGCGGGACCAACCTCCTACAATGAGCAGTTCTTC.